One TCR beta chain is described in this entry. This sample is drawn from a study of blood T cell repertoires in COVID-19. Study-level background: Acute and convalescent COVID-19 specimens originated in the United States, Italy and Spain. T cells, B-cell-depleted T cells, or PBMCs provided the cDNA or gDNA that served as material.

The CDR3 consists of 15 residues. Germline lookup yields CDR1 MDHEN and CDR2 SYDVKM. Between the trimmed V and J ends, which lost 7 bases and 7 bases, there was a span of 23 bases. Seattle's cohort entered during active infection and was followed longitudinally. Per the original data handling: Estimation of nucleated cell counts relied on the amplification of reference gene primers. Clones were sequenced by immunoSEQ multiplex PCR, and TCRdb holds only the in-frame ones, with some missing. V and J calls and clone size follow that table, whereas D and trimming were derived from the DNA. The sample carries 60,000 to 80,000 clones, approximately 92% recorded once.

This sequence originates from a woman in her sixties or seventies with COVID-19, enrolled during active disease. The chain is built from TRBV28 and TRBJ2-7; D might be TRBD1 (7 bases). Sequenced material: peripheral blood. CDR3 DNA: TGTGCCAGCACCCATCCTCGGGGCTCAGGGGGGGAGCAGTACTTC. This sequence encodes CASTHPRGSGGEQYF.